This T cell receptor (beta chain) originates from a study of T cells in localized non-small cell lung cancer. Measured with immunoSEQ multiplex PCR; TCRdb has only the in-frame clones, and not every one. This sample carries some 130,000 clones, about 90% of them seen once, and the ten largest clones take about 1.5%. This clone was seen a single time. What it binds is unknown. Notes on the study in general: The tumor had only one region sequenced, so heterogeneity remains possible. Higher blood T cell density tracked longer overall survival.

This clonotype was obtained from a female donor of 60 years or more with stage I lung adenocarcinoma. Sequenced here: peripheral blood, sampled before any cancer treatment.

The CDR3 sequence is CASSFGQSTGELFF. CDR3 coding DNA: TGCGCCAGCAGCTTCGGACAGTCCACCGGGGAGCTGTTTTTT. The J gene is TRBJ2-2, the V gene TRBV5-1; perhaps TRBD1 as D (6 bases). CDR3 size: 14 residues. Trimming took off 2 bases at V and 4 bases at J, with 9 bases between the two ends. Germline CDR1 reads SGHRS; CDR2 reads YFSETQ.